Presented here are 20 T cell receptor beta chains from one specimen sequenced in a study of CD8 T cells in Susac syndrome. With random hexamers, roughly 0.45 to 1 ug RNA was reverse transcribed. TCRdb reanalysed the immunoSEQ multiplex PCR reads using MiXCR and keeps one entry per CDR3 protein. The data contain 150,000 to 250,000 distinct CDR3 sequences, about 95% of them singletons. Sequenced: CD4+ T cells from PBMCs. The receptor source for this set is a human donor with multiple sclerosis.

The CDR3 DNA sequence: TGTGCCAGCTCGACGCAGGAAAACACTGAAGCTTTCTTT. Translating it yields CASSTQENTEAFF. The genes are TRBV18 and TRBJ1-1; no reliable D call. The CDR3 runs 13 residues. CDR1 is KGHSH, CDR2 LQKENI, per germline. Trimming removed 6 bases at V and 2 bases at J, with 10 bases between.

V usage is TRBV30 and J usage is TRBJ1-5; D unresolved. Trimming cost V 1 base and J 9 bases, with 10 bases left between them. CDR1 and CDR2 from the germline V gene are GTSNPN and SVGIG (reference sequence). The CDR3 has 12 residues. CDR3 protein: CAWSAGSRPQHF. CDR3 coding DNA: TGTGCCTGGAGTGCCGGCAGCAGGCCCCAGCATTTT.

The V and J genes are TRBV27 and TRBJ2-1; 7 bases align to TRBD2. Germline CDR1 reads MNHEY; CDR2 reads SMNVEV (reference sequence). V lost 5 bases to trimming and J lost 10 bases; unmatched junction nucleotides: 14. The CDR3 is made up of 15 amino acids. The CDR3 protein is CASSPRAGSTLEQFF. The CDR3 DNA reads TGTGCCAGCAGTCCCCGAGCGGGATCCACCCTGGAGCAGTTCTTC.

The CDR3 loop reads CASSLQRAGGRNIQYF. CDR3 DNA sequence: TGTGCCAGCAGTTTGCAACGGGCAGGCGGGAGAAACATTCAGTACTTC. The chain joins TRBV12-3 or TRBV12-4 to TRBJ2-4; 7 positions match TRBD2. V lost 3 bases and J lost 6; bases outside the gene matches: 11. The CDR3 consists of 16 residues.

The rearrangement uses TRBV15 and TRBJ2-7; D might be TRBD1 (5 bases). The CDR3 has 14 amino acids. CDR1 and CDR2 (germline): LNHNV, YYDKDF (reference sequence). Between the trimmed V and J ends, which lost 0 bases and 3 bases, there was a span of 9 bases. CDR3 DNA sequence: TGTGCCACCAGCAGAGAGGGCAGGGTCTACGAGCAGTACTTC. Amino acid sequence: CATSREGRVYEQYF.

This chain connects TRBV7-3 to TRBJ2-3; D remains unclear. Trimming took 5 bases from V and 10 from J, leaving 10 bases between them. The CDR3 length is 11 residues. Germline V lookup: CDR1 SGHTA, CDR2 FQGTGA. The CDR3 region has the DNA TGTGCCAGCAGCCAAGATGGAGCGCAGTATTTT. It translates to CASSQDGAQYF. Complete variable domain (other parts from reference TRBV7-3 and TRBJ2-3): GAGVSQTPSNKVTEKGKYVELRCDPISGHTALYWYRQSLGQGPEFLIYFQGTGAADDSGLPNDRFFAVRPEGSVSTLKIQRTERGDSAVYLCASSQDGAQYFGPGTRLTVL.

The chain combines TRBV7-9 with TRBJ1-1, with D possibly TRBD1 on 5 matching bases. Germline V gene sequence: CDR1 SEHNR, CDR2 FQNEAQ (reference sequence). The CDR3 has 13 amino acids. Trimming removed 5 bases from V and 8 bases from J, with 15 bases in between. The CDR3 reads CASSVGPRGEAFF. The DNA for the CDR3 is TGTGCCAGCAGCGTCGGACCCCGGGGCGAAGCTTTCTTT. Based on the CDR3 plus reference TRBV7-9 and TRBJ1-1, the full variable domain is DTGVSQNPRHKITKRGQNVTFRCDPISEHNRLYWYRQTLGQGPEFLTYFQNEAQLEKSRLLSDRFSAERPKGSFSTLEIQRTEQGDSAMYLCASSVGPRGEAFFGQGTRLTVV.

V and J are TRBV20-1 and TRBJ2-7; 8 positions match TRBD1. From germline, CDR1 is DFQATT and CDR2 SNEGSKA (reference sequence). The CDR3 extends over 14 amino acids. V shed 3 bases and J 3 bases; nucleotides not matched to a gene: 7. The CDR3 DNA reads TGCAGTGCTAGTTGGACAGGGAAAGTCTACGAGCAGTACTTC. This sequence encodes CSASWTGKVYEQYF.

The chain has TRBV12-3 or TRBV12-4 and TRBJ2-7; perhaps TRBD1 as D (5 bases). V lost 3 bases and J lost 5, with 20 bases in between. The CDR3 contains 16 residues. In nucleotides, the CDR3 is TGTGCCAGCAGTTTCCCCCAGGGCACAAAGCCCCACGAGCAGTACTTC. Translating it yields CASSFPQGTKPHEQYF.

The chain recombines TRBV30 with TRBJ2-1, with a weak D call TRBD2 (6 bases). V lost 4 bases and J 9 bases, leaving 13 bases between the germline ends. The V gene's germline CDR1 is GTSNPN and CDR2 SVGIG (reference sequence). This CDR3 is built from 12 residues. Written as DNA, the CDR3 is TGTGCCTGGACGGGCCGGAGGGGTGAGCAGTTCTTC. Translated, it gives CAWTGRRGEQFF.

This clonotype turned up a few times. The V gene is TRBV6-2 or TRBV6-3, the J gene TRBJ1-1, with D hard to call. Germline CDR1 reads MNHEY; CDR2 reads SVGEGT. Trimming removed 5 bases from V and 1 base from J, with 5 bases in between. This CDR3 spans 12 amino acids. This chain's CDR3 is CASSRWNTEAFF. CDR3 bases: TGTGCCAGCAGTCGTTGGAACACTGAAGCTTTCTTT.

J is TRBJ2-7 and V is TRBV3-1; the D is unclear. The V end was cut by 0 bases, the J end by 2 bases, with 8 bases between. CDR1 is LGHDT and CDR2 is YNNKEL in the germline V gene (reference sequence). The CDR3 runs to 14 residues. The CDR3 DNA reads as TGTGCCAGCAGCCAAGAACATATGCCCTACGAGCAGTACTTC. This encodes CASSQEHMPYEQYF.

This clonotype was seen a single time. Germline and junction disagree at one end, which may indicate a read error. V usage is TRBV20-1 and J usage is TRBJ2-7, with 14 bases that match TRBD2. Germline-derived CDR1 and CDR2 are DFQATT and SNEGSKA (reference sequence). The CDR3 is 14 amino acids. CDR3 protein: CSAPTSGRAYEQYF. The CDR3 nucleotides read TGCAGTGCGCCGACTAGCGGGAGGGCCTACGAACAGTACTTC.

This rearrangement joins TRBV7-2 to TRBJ1-3; D gene uncertain. Germline loops: CDR1 SGHTA, CDR2 FQGNSA. Trimming pared 4 bases from V and 0 bases from J, leaving 13 bases between. This CDR3 has 16 residues. CDR3 amino acids: CASSSYLVSSGNTIYF. The CDR3 DNA reads as TGTGCCAGCAGCTCGTACCTGGTCTCCTCTGGAAACACCATATATTTT. Combining the CDR3 with reference TRBV7-2 and TRBJ1-3 gives the whole variable domain GAGVSQSPSNKVTEKGKDVELRCDPISGHTALYWYRQSLGQGLEFLIYFQGNSAPDKSGLPSDRFSAERTGGSVSTLTIQRTQQEDSAVYLCASSSYLVSSGNTIYFGEGSWLTVV.

The chain joins TRBV29-1 to TRBJ2-7; D is possibly TRBD2 (5 bases). From germline, CDR1 is SQVTM and CDR2 ANQGSEA. The CDR3 sequence is 11 residues long. V was pared by 4 bases and J by 3 bases, with 7 bases between. CDR3 region: CSVGELYEQYF. The CDR3 coding sequence is TGCAGCGTTGGGGAGCTCTACGAGCAGTACTTC.

The genes are TRBV3-1 and TRBJ2-1; 9 positions match TRBD2. V dropped 4 bases and J dropped 6; count of bases not matched to a gene: 4. The CDR3 contains 14 residues. Germline values: CDR1 LGHDT, CDR2 YNNKEL (reference sequence). CDR3 protein: CASSLLAGANEQFF. CDR3 in DNA: TGTGCCAGCAGCCTCTTAGCGGGGGCCAATGAGCAGTTCTTC.

The sample holds one count of this clonotype. The chain joins TRBV14 to TRBJ2-1, with a weak D call TRBD2 (5 bases). The V gene lost 4 bases and the J gene lost 3 bases, with 16 bases spanning the gap. The CDR3 has 16 amino acids. CDR1 is SGHDN and CDR2 is FVKESK in the germline V gene. The CDR3 is CASSPLAGENYNEQFF. The CDR3 nucleotides read TGTGCCAGCAGCCCCCTCGCCGGGGAGAACTACAATGAGCAGTTCTTC.

The genes are TRBV5-1 and TRBJ2-1; maybe TRBD2 (6 bases). The CDR3 sequence is 14 residues long. In germline, CDR1 is SGHRS, CDR2 YFSETQ. Trimming cost V 0 bases and J 10 bases, with 14 bases left between them. CDR3 region: CASSLGTGAGEQFF. Written as DNA, the CDR3 is TGCGCCAGCAGCTTGGGGACGGGAGCAGGGGAGCAGTTCTTC.

This chain connects TRBV18 to TRBJ2-1; the match to TRBD1 covers 8 bases. In germline, CDR1 is KGHSH, CDR2 LQKENI. Trimming cost V 0 bases and J 4 bases; bases outside gene matches: 5. This CDR3 contains 16 residues. The CDR3 sequence is CASSPPSGQVYNEQFF. For the CDR3, the DNA is TGTGCCAGCTCACCACCTTCGGGACAGGTATACAATGAGCAGTTCTTC.

The chain couples TRBV5-6 to TRBJ2-7; 9 nucleotides align to TRBD2. The CDR3 runs to 14 residues. The germline CDR1 and CDR2 sequences are SGHDT and YYEEEE. Trimming cost V 2 bases and J 5 bases; bases outside gene matches: 5. The CDR3 nucleotides are TGTGCCAGCAGCTTTGGACTAGCGAGGGACGAGCAGTACTTC. Its translation: CASSFGLARDEQYF.